This T cell receptor (beta chain) is from a study of blood T cell repertoires in COVID-19 (dated by TCRdb to the early 2020s). Looking at the study overall: Samples from collaborators originated in the United States, Italy and Spain and spanned both the acute and convalescent phases of COVID-19. The sample metadata nearly always contained a de-identified subject ID, COVID-19 status, age in years and sex. Deeply sampled blood TCRbeta repertoires from subjects exposed to, actively infected with, or recovered from COVID-19 were included in the dataset. The repertoires were released in a freely available public database intended as a resource for research on the immune response to SARS-CoV-2. The samples were drawn from two sources: the first 160 participants of the ongoing ImmuneRACE study, and over 950 subjects contributed by 6 global collaborators. The material from the prospective study consisted of cDNA or gDNA derived from T cells, B-cell-depleted T cells, or PBMCs. Where available, HLA class I and class II types were obtained from metadata supplied by the sample provider rather than from assay-based typing.

V lost 0 bases and J lost 6 bases; the stretch between them is 9 bases long. The CDR3 goes from the cysteine to the phenylalanine over 13 residues. Only the CDR3 DNA stays, 39 bases, in frame from base 1. The germline V gene sets CDR1 to SGHAT and CDR2 to FQNNGV. A remark on this clone: No antigen is known for it. There are no base qualities to consult, and no much larger clone falls within one base.

The investigation overall reported the following: How much clinical and demographic metadata was included differed by source and by participant, and the metadata was provided uncurated.

The collaborating institutions used their own protocols to collect whole blood in K2EDTA tubes. For TCRbeta analysis, collaborator samples were shipped as frozen whole blood, as isolated PBMCs, or as DNA extracted from either sample type. TCRbeta CDR3 regions were amplified from genomic DNA by means of the immunoSEQ Assay, a bias-controlled multiplex PCR. In the original analysis: Nucleated cell counts per sample were estimated from amplification of reference gene primers within the assay. To quantify the absolute abundance of each unique TCRbeta CDR3 rearrangement, sequence reads were collapsed and filtered. For each sample, productive Simpson clonality was calculated as the square root of Simpson's diversity index across productive rearrangements. As stored in TCRdb, this immuneACCESS dataset retains in-frame rearrangements with V and J assigned. A fraction of the clones does not appear; measured against another copy, unresolved V genes explain less than half of the discrepancy, and the remainder lacks a known reason. The DNA gave D and trimming, while V, J and clone size come from that table. This sample gives 200,000 to 250,000 clones in total; approximately 82% of them show up just once. Approximately 3.2% of the sample rests with the top ten.

The sample consisted of peripheral blood. The origin of this receptor is a woman aged 18-29 years with acute or convalescent COVID-19. The sequence links TRBV11-2 to TRBJ2-7, with the D gene not confidently named. In nucleotides, the sequence is TGTGCCAGCAGCTTAGACCTCCCCTCCGAGCAGTACTTC. Its translation is CASSLDLPSEQYF.